A single sample is the source of the 5 T cell receptor beta chains below, sequenced in a study of CD8 T cells in ankylosing spondylitis. MiXCR, run by TCRdb on the 5' RACE reads, gives a single entry per CDR3 protein. The sample has a few hundred thousand distinct CDR3 sequences, roughly 10% seen once. The sample was blood, either unsorted or a sorted T cell fraction (not recorded which). All receptors derive from a male donor with ankylosing spondylitis or in good health (not recorded which).

This clonotype has a handful of counts. The J gene is TRBJ2-5, the V gene TRBV5-1; TRBD2 matches 10 bases. This CDR3 has 15 amino acids. V lost 7 bases, J lost 3 bases, and 9 bases stayed unmatched. In germline, CDR1 is SGHRS, CDR2 YFSETQ. The CDR3 sequence: CASQRAGGPKETQYF. DNA of the CDR3: TGCGCCAGCCAAAGAGCGGGGGGGCCAAAAGAGACCCAGTACTTC.

The table lists this clonotype with many counts. The chain combines TRBV12-3 or TRBV12-4 with TRBJ2-2, with TRBD2 matching over 13 bases. Trimming at V came to 5 bases and at J to 1 base, leaving 7 bases not matched to a gene. The CDR3 totals 18 residues. This CDR3 reads CASSDRTSGRGNTGELFF. DNA of the CDR3: TGTGCCAGCAGTGACCGGACTAGCGGGAGAGGGAACACCGGGGAGCTGTTTTTT.

This clonotype showed up many times. The chain couples TRBV12-3 or TRBV12-4 to TRBJ1-1; D ambiguous. The CDR3 sequence is 13 residues long. V lost 5 bases and J lost 3, with 10 bases in between. The CDR3 coding sequence is TGTGCCAGCAGTACAGTAGAGTACACTGAAGCTTTCTTT. Translation: CASSTVEYTEAFF.

The chain links TRBV10-3 to TRBJ2-1; 12 bases are shared with TRBD2. This CDR3 has 16 residues. Germline CDR1 and CDR2: ENHRY and SYGVKD. V lost 3 bases, J lost 9 bases, and 9 bases stayed unmatched. This CDR3 reads CAISDQTSGRSVEQFF. CDR3 sequence (DNA): TGTGCCATCAGTGACCAGACTAGCGGGAGATCCGTTGAGCAGTTCTTC.

This chain uses TRBV29-1 with TRBJ2-3; 12 bases are shared with TRBD1. Germline loops: CDR1 SQVTM, CDR2 ANQGSEA. The CDR3 runs to 16 residues. The V gene end was trimmed by 0 bases and the J gene end by 4 bases; junction bases not matched to a gene: 5. The CDR3 DNA reads TGCAGCGTTGAAGATGGGGGGACAGGGGGCGCAGATACGCAGTATTTT. Its protein product is CSVEDGGTGGADTQYF.